This entry features one T cell receptor (beta chain) sequence. Its target is unknown. Time point here: persistent/refractory GD, antithyroid drugs over 5 years with positive TRAb. The TCR library was prepared using RNA isolated from PBMCs. The CDR3 runs to 13 residues. Germline lookup yields CDR1 MDHEN and CDR2 SYDVKM. Trimming removed 6 bases from V and 6 bases from J, with 12 bases in between. The source of the sample is a study of regulatory T cells in long-lasting Graves disease. Across the study: By definition, persistent Graves' disease involved antithyroid drugs for over 5 years alongside positive TSH receptor antibodies.

The authors built TCR beta libraries using iRepertoire HTBI primers and Arm-PCR of CDR3 regions. Via MiXCR, TCRdb re-called the multiplex PCR reads, giving one row per CDR3 protein. The sample yields about 470,000 distinct CDR3 sequences, less than 25% seen once. Study outcomes and limitations: TCR diversity was lower in persistent than newly diagnosed Graves' disease. Between persistent patients, roughly 2,600 public clonotypes were shared, exceeding the approximately 940 shared between new patients. Segments TRBV28, TRBJ1-2 and TRBJ2-5 showed preferential usage in persistent disease.

The clonotype was recovered from a female donor with Graves disease. The chain couples TRBV28 to TRBJ1-5; D is possibly TRBD1 (5 bases). The source material was peripheral blood mononuclear cells (PBMCs), sampled when the disease was refractory, from a patient treated with antithyroid drugs. This CDR3 is CASSSAGSQPQHF. The DNA for the CDR3 is TGTGCCAGCAGCTCTGCAGGGAGTCAGCCCCAGCATTTT.